The 19 T cell receptor beta chains listed next were all sequenced from one sample in a study of T cell responses to AZD1222 COVID-19 vaccine. Assay used: immunoSEQ multiplex PCR; TCRdb lists only in-frame clones, some missing. The table has approximately 150,000 clones, approximately 90% seen once; the top ten hold around 0.99%. The sequencing used peripheral blood, collected 28 days after the second AZD1222 dose. The receptor set was obtained from an adult who received the AZD1222 COVID-19 vaccine.

The chain joins TRBV19 to TRBJ2-1, with 7 bases aligning to TRBD1. The CDR3 is 16 amino acids. Germline V gene lookup returns CDR1 LNHDA and CDR2 SQIVND (reference sequence). Losses at the gene ends were 3 bases for V and 4 bases for J; bases not matched to a gene: 9. CDR3: CASSIYGQAPYNEQFF. Here the CDR3 DNA reads TGTGCCAGTAGTATCTATGGACAGGCCCCTTACAATGAGCAGTTCTTC.

The chain combines TRBV4-1 with TRBJ1-3; D ambiguous. The CDR3 consists of 15 residues. Trimming took 0 bases from V and 0 from J, leaving 6 bases between them. The germline gives CDR1 MGHRA, CDR2 YSYEKL. The CDR3 region has the DNA TGCGCCAGCAGCCAAGAATTCAACTCTGGAAACACCATATATTTT. Translated, it gives CASSQEFNSGNTIYF.

This clone appeared a single time. The rearrangement uses TRBV7-9 and TRBJ1-1; maybe TRBD1 (5 bases). Germline CDR1 and CDR2: SEHNR and FQNEAQ (reference sequence). The CDR3 contains 14 residues. Trimming removed 5 bases from V and 4 bases from J, with 14 bases in between. CDR3 loop: CASSPSSGGTEAFF. CDR3 bases: TGTGCCAGCAGCCCGTCCTCCGGGGGCACTGAAGCTTTCTTT.

This rearrangement joins TRBV9 to TRBJ1-6; D possibly corresponds to TRBD1 (5 bases). Looked up from germline, CDR1 is SGDLS and CDR2 is YYNGEE. The germline V and J ends were trimmed by 6 bases and 5 bases, with 12 bases remaining between them. The CDR3 consists of 14 residues. The CDR3: CASKVGDDNSPLHF. The CDR3 DNA follows: TGTGCCAGCAAGGTAGGGGACGATAATTCACCCCTCCACTTT.

This chain joins TRBV2 and TRBJ1-2, with D perhaps TRBD1 (5 bases). Trimming took 7 bases from V and 2 from J, leaving 14 bases between them. Germline CDR1 reads SNHLY; CDR2 reads FYNNEI. The CDR3 contains 14 residues. The CDR3 loop reads CASKEGLLNYGYTF. The CDR3 DNA reads TGTGCCAGCAAGGAGGGACTCCTAAACTATGGCTACACCTTC.

V is TRBV5-1 and J is TRBJ2-3; possible D gene TRBD2, 6 bases. Germline V gene sequence: CDR1 SGHRS, CDR2 YFSETQ. V was trimmed by 0 bases and J by 2 bases, leaving 7 bases between them. The CDR3 covers 14 residues. The CDR3 sequence is CASSLAGDTDTQYF. The CDR3 DNA reads TGCGCCAGCAGCTTGGCGGGGGACACAGATACGCAGTATTTT.

The V call is TRBV9, the J call TRBJ2-2; D is unresolved. Germline V gives CDR1 SGDLS, CDR2 YYNGEE. The CDR3 covers 15 residues. V dropped 0 bases and J dropped 5 bases, with 11 bases sitting between them. CDR3 protein: CASSVGSSRTGELFF. CDR3 bases: TGTGCCAGCAGCGTAGGATCTTCTCGGACCGGGGAGCTGTTTTTT.

The chain carries TRBV5-8 and TRBJ2-3; D is perhaps TRBD1 or TRBD2 (5 bases each). Trimming shortened V by 0 bases and J by 0 bases, and 11 bases separated the two germline ends. There are 16 residues in the CDR3. Germline assignment: CDR1 SGHTS and CDR2 YDEGEE. The CDR3 DNA is TGTGCCAGCAGCTTGGGTGGGGGTGATAGCACAGATACGCAGTATTTT. It codes for CASSLGGGDSTDTQYF.

V usage is TRBV5-6 and J usage is TRBJ2-5; 8 positions match TRBD1. CDR1 and CDR2 from the germline V gene are SGHDT and YYEEEE. V gave up 3 bases and J gave up 5 bases; unmatched junction bases: 9. The CDR3 consists of 15 residues. CDR3 in DNA: TGTGCCAGCAGCTCGATACAGGGGGGAGCGGAGACCCAGTACTTC. Translating it yields CASSSIQGGAETQYF.

The rearrangement uses TRBV5-1 and TRBJ2-3; D is unresolved. Per germline, CDR1 SGHRS and CDR2 YFSETQ. The CDR3 contains 13 residues. The V end was cut by 4 bases, the J end by 9 bases, with 15 bases between. CDR3 bases: TGCGCCAGCAGCCCCCTAAGTGATCGGACGCAGTATTTT. Protein product: CASSPLSDRTQYF.

The chain has TRBV7-9 and TRBJ2-5, with D possibly called TRBD1 or TRBD2 (5 bases each). Trimming removed 3 bases from V and 4 bases from J, with 21 bases in between. The CDR3 is 17 amino acids. Germline assignment: CDR1 SEHNR and CDR2 FQNEAQ (reference sequence). CDR3 DNA: TGTGCCAGCAGCTTCCTCCGGGACCGGCGGGTCCTAGAGACCCAGTACTTC. This codes for CASSFLRDRRVLETQYF.

This chain uses TRBV9 with TRBJ1-1, with a possible D match to TRBD1 (5 bases). Per the germline V gene, CDR1 is SGDLS and CDR2 is YYNGEE. Trimming left V 4 bases short and J 1 base short, with 17 bases between. The CDR3 covers 16 residues. The CDR3 region has the DNA TGTGCCAGCAGCCCGGGGGACCGCCGCCCGAACACTGAAGCTTTCTTT. Translating it yields CASSPGDRRPNTEAFF.

This chain joins TRBV11-2 and TRBJ2-7; D may correspond to TRBD1 or TRBD2 (5 bases each). Trimming left V 5 bases short and J 0 bases short, with 11 bases between. Per the germline V gene, CDR1 is SGHAT and CDR2 is FQNNGV. The CDR3 has 14 residues. CDR3 nucleotides: TGTGCCAGCAGCCGAATGAGGGGCTCCTACGAGCAGTACTTC. Translated, it gives CASSRMRGSYEQYF.

This sequence joins TRBV7-9 and TRBJ1-1; D remains unclear. Germline V gives CDR1 SEHNR, CDR2 FQNEAQ (reference sequence). V was pared by 3 bases and J by 1 base, with 9 bases between. The CDR3 length is 14 residues. DNA for the CDR3: TGTGCCAGCAGCTTGGTTATGCAGAACACTGAAGCTTTCTTT. Translated, it gives CASSLVMQNTEAFF.

The rearrangement uses TRBV11-2 and TRBJ1-6; no definite D call. Germline CDR1 is SGHAT and CDR2 is FQNNGV. Trimming left V 3 bases short and J 10 bases short, with 13 bases between. This CDR3 contains 14 residues. The CDR3 DNA is TGTGCCAGCAGCTTTCGCGGGGAAGGATCACCCCTCCACTTT. Protein: CASSFRGEGSPLHF. The full variable domain, completed using reference TRBV11-2 and TRBJ1-6, is EAGVAQSPRYKIIEKRQSVAFWCNPISGHATLYWYQQILGQGPKLLIQFQNNGVVDDSQLPKDRFSAERLKGVDSTLKIQPAKLEDSAVYLCASSFRGEGSPLHFGNGTRLTVT.

The V gene is TRBV14, the J gene TRBJ2-1, with D perhaps matching TRBD2 (6 bases). The CDR3 consists of 14 residues. V gave up 6 bases and J gave up 3 bases, with 12 bases separating them. Germline loops: CDR1 SGHDN, CDR2 FVKESK. In DNA, the CDR3 is TGTGCCAGCAGTCCGGCGGGGCGCTACAATGAGCAGTTCTTC. It specifies CASSPAGRYNEQFF.

The chain has TRBV15 and TRBJ1-2, with D unresolved. Per germline, CDR1 LNHNV and CDR2 YYDKDF (reference sequence). Deletions cut 0 bases from V and 4 bases from J, with 15 bases between. This CDR3 region has 16 residues. CDR3 sequence (DNA): TGTGCCACCAGCAGAGATCGCAGTCCGGACCTCTATGGCTACACCTTC. Its protein is CATSRDRSPDLYGYTF. Using reference TRBV15 and TRBJ1-2 for the parts outside the CDR3, the full variable domain is DAMVIQNPRYQVTQFGKPVTLSCSQTLNHNVMYWYQQKSSQAPKLLFHYYDKDFNNEADTPDNFQSRRPNTSFCFLDIRSPGLGDTAMYLCATSRDRSPDLYGYTFGSGTRLTVV.

J is TRBJ1-6 and V is TRBV15; D possibly corresponds to TRBD1 (6 bases). Trimming removed 2 bases from V and 7 bases from J, with 12 bases in between. Germline V gene lookup returns CDR1 LNHNV and CDR2 YYDKDF (reference sequence). This CDR3 is built from 15 residues. CDR3 nucleotides: TGTGCCACCAGCAGAAACGGACAGAAGAATTCACCCCTCCACTTT. Encoded protein: CATSRNGQKNSPLHF.

The rearrangement uses TRBV5-1 and TRBJ2-3; D might be TRBD2 (5 bases). CDR1 SGHRS and CDR2 YFSETQ come from the germline V gene. The ends were cut back, 3 bases at V and 4 bases at J, with 15 bases in the middle. This CDR3 is 15 amino acids long. The CDR3 protein is CASSSQPAASDTQYF. For the CDR3, the DNA is TGCGCCAGCAGCTCTCAACCAGCGGCGTCAGATACGCAGTATTTT.